Listed below are T cell receptor beta chains from one sample, sequenced in a study of cytomegalovirus exposure and HLA in healthy donors. The method was immunoSEQ multiplex PCR; TCRdb's version includes in-frame clones alone and lacks a portion of them. The table shows 120,000 to 150,000 clones, with approximately 80% occurring only once. The sample consisted of PBMCs. All receptors derive from a male donor in good health and CMV-seronegative. The CDR3 runs from the conserved cysteine through the conserved F or W. D genes are given only for firm matches. The size entry is marked missing in some rows and otherwise reads once, few, many or a size class.

TRBV4-2	.	few	14	TRBJ2-7	CASSPTVSSYEQYF	TGTGCCAGCAGCCCGACAGTCAGCTCCTACGAGCAGTACTTC
TRBV13	TRBD1	few	13	TRBJ1-1	CASSLEGGYEAFF	TGTGCCAGCAGCTTAGAAGGGGGCTATGAAGCTTTCTTT
TRBV30	TRBD1	few	15	TRBJ1-5	CAWSLSGGGSQPQHF	TGTGCCTGGAGCCTTTCAGGGGGAGGCTCTCAGCCCCAGCATTTT
TRBV28	.	.	14	TRBJ1-2	CASSLPAANYGYTF	TGTGCCAGCAGTTTACCGGCGGCTAACTATGGCTACACCTTC
TRBV28	TRBD2	.	14	TRBJ2-7	CASMLAGAPYEQYF	TGTGCCAGCATGCTAGCGGGGGCCCCCTACGAGCAGTACTTC
TRBV18	.	once	14	TRBJ1-4	CASSPPGVQEKLFF	TGTGCCAGCTCACCCCCGGGGGTACAAGAAAAACTGTTTTTT
TRBV2	.	.	16	TRBJ1-4	CASSDGKGATNEKLFF	TGTGCCAGCAGTGATGGCAAGGGGGCAACTAATGAAAAACTGTTTTTT
TRBV5-6	TRBD1	.	17	TRBJ2-3	CASSLRRDRGLEDTQYF	TGTGCCAGCAGCTTAAGACGGGACAGGGGTTTGGAAGATACGCAGTATTTT
TRBV14	.	.	14	TRBJ1-5	CASSQGNGGQPQHF	TGTGCCAGCAGCCAAGGGAACGGGGGTCAGCCCCAGCATTTT
TRBV2	.	.	13	TRBJ2-1	CASSVQGRGEQFF	TGTGCCAGCAGTGTGCAGGGGAGGGGTGAGCAGTTCTTC
TRBV5-1	TRBD2	.	15	TRBJ2-5	CASSLSGGAGETQYF	TGCGCCAGCAGCCTTAGCGGGGGGGCCGGGGAGACCCAGTACTTC
TRBV10-2	TRBD1	.	13	TRBJ2-5	CATVDRGRETQYF	TGCGCCACCGTCGACAGGGGGCGCGAGACCCAGTACTTC
TRBV7-2	.	.	16	TRBJ1-5	CASSRRTVAPNQPQHF	TGTGCCAGCAGCCGTAGAACGGTTGCCCCTAATCAGCCCCAGCATTTT
TRBV27	.	few	12	TRBJ1-1	CAERGSNTEAFF	TGTGCCGAAAGGGGTTCGAACACTGAAGCTTTCTTT
TRBV6-6	.	few	13	TRBJ2-5	CASSEVTGETQYF	TGTGCCAGCAGTGAGGTAACCGGGGAGACCCAGTACTTC
TRBV15	.	.	17	TRBJ1-3	CATSRPPGGSSGNTIYF	TGTGCCACCAGCAGACCCCCTGGGGGGTCCTCTGGAAACACCATATATTTT
TRBV21-1	.	.	18	TRBJ1-1	CASSKKPPPGVGWTEAFF	TGTGCCAGCAGCAAAAAGCCCCCCCCAGGTGTAGGTTGGACTGAAGCTTTCTTT
TRBV2	TRBD1	once	12	TRBJ1-2	CASSFDRGRYTF	TGTGCCAGCAGTTTCGACAGGGGCCGGTACACCTTC
TRBV4-1	TRBD2	.	15	TRBJ2-7	CASSQRSGGAYEQYF	TGCGCCAGCAGCCAGCGCAGCGGGGGGGCATACGAGCAGTACTTC
TRBV18	TRBD1	few	15	TRBJ1-3	CASSPDRGPGNTIYF	TGTGCCAGCTCACCCGACAGGGGGCCTGGAAACACCATATATTTT
TRBV6-5	.	.	14	TRBJ2-7	CASSYSEASYEQYF	TGTGCCAGCAGTTACTCGGAGGCGTCCTACGAGCAGTACTTC
TRBV4-3	.	few	15	TRBJ1-2	CASSQARDLGYGYTF	TGCGCCAGCAGCCAAGCCCGGGACTTAGGCTATGGCTACACCTTC
TRBV28	.	.	14	TRBJ1-2	CASTSGRGDYGYTF	TGTGCCAGCACCTCTGGTCGGGGGGACTATGGCTACACCTTC
TRBV6-5	.	.	14	TRBJ1-1	CASSFPGMNTEAFF	TGTGCCAGCAGTTTTCCAGGAATGAACACTGAAGCTTTCTTT
TRBV14	TRBD1	.	15	TRBJ1-1	CASSPYRGANTEAFF	TGTGCCAGCAGCCCCTACAGGGGGGCGAACACTGAAGCTTTCTTT
TRBV5-1	.	few	14	TRBJ2-6	CASSNFLGANVLTF	TGCGCCAGCAGTAATTTCCTTGGGGCCAACGTCCTGACTTTC
TRBV9	TRBD2	.	15	TRBJ2-3	CASSVRDGLGDTQYF	TGTGCCAGCAGCGTAAGGGATGGACTAGGCGATACGCAGTATTTT
TRBV7-2	.	.	14	TRBJ1-4	CASSSQGGGEKLFF	TGTGCCAGCAGCTCACAGGGCGGGGGTGAAAAACTGTTTTTT
TRBV6-1	.	once	13	TRBJ1-2	CASSVLVNYGYTF	TGTGCCAGCAGTGTACTGGTTAACTATGGCTACACCTTC
TRBV11-2	TRBD2	few	16	TRBJ2-7	CASSLGRLAGGYEQYF	TGTGCCAGCAGCTTAGGGCGGCTAGCGGGGGGCTACGAGCAGTACTTC
TRBV7-7	.	.	14	TRBJ2-2	CASSSNPGAGELFF	TGTGCTAGCAGCTCTAACCCCGGGGCCGGGGAGCTGTTTTTT
TRBV6-5	TRBD1	.	14	TRBJ1-5	CASSQGQGLQPQHF	TGTGCCAGCAGTCAGGGACAGGGGTTACAGCCCCAGCATTTT
TRBV4-3	.	.	14	TRBJ2-3	CASSQGTSTDTQYF	TGCGCCAGCAGCCAAGGTACTAGCACAGATACGCAGTATTTT
TRBV10-3	.	.	16	TRBJ1-4	CAISESGVGDNEKLFF	TGTGCCATCAGTGAAAGCGGGGTAGGGGATAACGAAAAACTGTTTTTT
TRBV5-6	TRBD1	.	14	TRBJ2-2	CASSLQGAVGELFF	TGTGCCAGCAGCCTCCAGGGGGCAGTCGGGGAGCTGTTTTTT
TRBV5-6	.	.	15	TRBJ1-5	CASSLAGARNQPQHF	TGTGCCAGCAGCTTGGCGGGAGCCCGCAATCAGCCCCAGCATTTT
TRBV7-2	.	.	15	TRBJ2-5	CASSRRMGYGETQYF	TGTGCCAGCAGCCGTAGAATGGGCTATGGAGAGACCCAGTACTTC
TRBV29-1	TRBD1	once	12	TRBJ1-1	CSVVTGAGEAFF	TGCAGCGTTGTGACAGGGGCAGGTGAAGCTTTCTTT
TRBV19	.	.	16	TRBJ1-3	CASSIPGLGAGNTIYF	TGTGCCAGTAGTATACCCGGGCTAGGGGCTGGAAACACCATATATTTT